A selection of T cell receptor beta chains follows, all from one sample in a study of CD8 T cells in ankylosing spondylitis. MiXCR, applied by TCRdb to the 5' RACE reads, yields one record per CDR3 protein. The table includes over 100,000 distinct CDR3 sequences, around 7% detected once. The source material was blood, either unsorted or a sorted T cell fraction (not recorded which). The receptors stem from a male donor with ankylosing spondylitis or in good health (not recorded which). CDR3s include the opening cysteine and the closing phenylalanine or tryptophan. D genes are given only for firm matches. The listing skips clone size in some rows; elsewhere it reads once, few, many or a size class.

clone size,V gene,D gene,CDR3 length,J gene,CDR3 protein,CDR3 DNA
few,TRBV5-1,TRBD2,16,TRBJ2-7,CASSLVLAAPAYEQYF,TGCGCCAGCAGCTTGGTTCTAGCGGCCCCAGCCTACGAGCAGTACTTC
many,TRBV29-1,.,13,TRBJ2-3,CSVKQVLTDTQYF,TGCAGCGTCAAACAAGTTCTCACAGATACGCAGTATTTT
many,TRBV12-3/TRBV12-4,.,11,TRBJ1-1,CASSLPPGAFF,TGTGCCAGCAGTTTGCCCCCCGGGGCTTTCTTT
many,TRBV20-1,.,15,TRBJ1-2,CSAPLPGEPPRGYTF,TGCAGTGCCCCTTTACCGGGAGAACCCCCGAGGGGCTACACCTTC
.,TRBV5-6,.,16,TRBJ1-5,CASSKWAGTGGSPQHF,TGTGCCAGCAGCAAATGGGCCGGGACGGGGGGATCGCCCCAGCATTTT
many,TRBV9,.,14,TRBJ2-7,CASSVTDSPYEQYF,TGTGCCAGCAGCGTGACGGACAGCCCATACGAGCAGTACTTC
many,TRBV6-1,TRBD1,15,TRBJ2-2,CASSQDRGNTGELFF,TGTGCCAGCAGTCAGGACAGGGGAAACACCGGGGAGCTGTTTTTT
many,TRBV7-7,.,17,TRBJ2-5,CASSSGTKGGGQETQYF,TGTGCCAGCAGTTCCGGGACTAAGGGGGGAGGTCAAGAGACCCAGTACTTC
many,TRBV5-6,.,17,TRBJ1-4,CASSSAPQGLGPEKLFF,TGTGCCAGCAGCTCGGCTCCTCAGGGTCTTGGTCCTGAAAAACTGTTTTTT
.,TRBV20-1,.,14,TRBJ1-6,CSARDNVAISPLHF,TGCAGTGCTAGAGATAACGTAGCGATTTCACCCCTCCACTTT
many,TRBV5-1,.,12,TRBJ2-5,CASSHSSKTQYF,TGCGCCAGCAGCCACAGTTCGAAGACCCAGTACTTC
many,TRBV5-1,TRBD1,15,TRBJ2-2,CASSLDTGGTGELFF,TGCGCCAGCAGCTTGGATACAGGGGGGACCGGGGAGCTGTTTTTT
many,TRBV5-1,.,14,TRBJ1-2,CASSPTSGNSGYTF,TGCGCCAGCAGCCCTACTTCAGGGAACTCTGGCTACACCTTC
many,TRBV5-1,.,16,TRBJ2-2,CASSLDVTGGTGELFF,TGCGCCAGCAGCTTGGATGTAACGGGCGGCACCGGGGAGCTGTTTTTT
many,TRBV5-1,.,18,TRBJ2-2,CASSFTQGNILGTGELFF,TGCGCCAGCAGCTTTACCCAGGGGAATATTCTCGGCACCGGGGAGCTGTTTTTT
many,TRBV27,.,16,TRBJ2-6,CATKAQGFTGANVLTF,TGTGCCACTAAAGCTCAGGGGTTTACAGGGGCCAACGTCCTGACTTTC
many,TRBV15,.,16,TRBJ1-1,CATSRDHQGEGTEAFF,TGTGCCACCAGCAGAGATCATCAGGGAGAGGGCACTGAAGCTTTCTTT